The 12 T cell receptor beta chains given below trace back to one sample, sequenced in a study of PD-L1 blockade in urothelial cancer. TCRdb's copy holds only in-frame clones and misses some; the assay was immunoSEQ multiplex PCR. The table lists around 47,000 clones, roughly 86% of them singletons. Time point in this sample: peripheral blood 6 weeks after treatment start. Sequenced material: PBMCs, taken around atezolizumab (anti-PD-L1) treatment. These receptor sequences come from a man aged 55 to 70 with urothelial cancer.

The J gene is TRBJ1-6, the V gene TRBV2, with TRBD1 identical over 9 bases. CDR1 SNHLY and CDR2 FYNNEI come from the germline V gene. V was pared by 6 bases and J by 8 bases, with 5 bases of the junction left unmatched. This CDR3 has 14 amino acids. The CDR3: CASRTTGGDSPLHF. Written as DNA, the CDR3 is TGTGCCAGCAGGACGACAGGGGGTGATTCACCCCTCCACTTT.

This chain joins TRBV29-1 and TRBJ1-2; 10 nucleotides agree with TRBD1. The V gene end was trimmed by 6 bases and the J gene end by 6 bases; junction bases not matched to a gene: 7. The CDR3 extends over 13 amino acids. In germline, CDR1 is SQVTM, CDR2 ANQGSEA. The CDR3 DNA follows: TGCAGCGTCGCTGGACAGGGGGTTAATGGCTACACCTTC. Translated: CSVAGQGVNGYTF.

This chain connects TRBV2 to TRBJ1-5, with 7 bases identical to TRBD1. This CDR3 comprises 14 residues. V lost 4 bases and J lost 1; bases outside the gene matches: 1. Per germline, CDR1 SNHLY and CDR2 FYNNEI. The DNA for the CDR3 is TGTGCCAGCAGTGGACAGGGCAGCAATCAGCCCCAGCATTTT. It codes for CASSGQGSNQPQHF.

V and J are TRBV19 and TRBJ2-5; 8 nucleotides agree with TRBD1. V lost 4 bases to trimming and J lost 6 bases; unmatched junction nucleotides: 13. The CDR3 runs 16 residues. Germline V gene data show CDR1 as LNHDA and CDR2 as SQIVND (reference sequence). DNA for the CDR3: TGTGCCAGTAGTACCTCGGACAGGGTGGCTATAAAGACCCAGTACTTC. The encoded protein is CASSTSDRVAIKTQYF.

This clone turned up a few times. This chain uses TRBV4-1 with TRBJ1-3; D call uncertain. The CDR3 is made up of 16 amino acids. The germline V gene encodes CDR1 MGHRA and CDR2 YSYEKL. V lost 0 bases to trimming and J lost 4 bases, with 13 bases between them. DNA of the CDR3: TGCGCCAGCAGCCAAGATCTGTTCGGTGTAGGAAACACCATATATTTT. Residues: CASSQDLFGVGNTIYF.

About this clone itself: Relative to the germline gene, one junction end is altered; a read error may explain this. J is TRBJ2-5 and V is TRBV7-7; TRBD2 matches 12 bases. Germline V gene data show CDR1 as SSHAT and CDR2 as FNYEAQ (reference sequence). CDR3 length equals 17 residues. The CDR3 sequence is CASSLGGGLAGKETQYF. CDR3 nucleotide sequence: TGTGCTAGCAGCTTAGGAGGAGGACTAGCGGGGAAAGAGACCCAGTACTTC.

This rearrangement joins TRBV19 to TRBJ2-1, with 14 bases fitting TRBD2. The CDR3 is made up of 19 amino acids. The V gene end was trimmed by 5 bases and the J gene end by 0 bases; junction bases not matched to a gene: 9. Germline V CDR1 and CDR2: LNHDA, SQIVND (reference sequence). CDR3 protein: CASSPRGLAGAFSYNEQFF. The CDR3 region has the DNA TGTGCCAGTAGTCCAAGGGGACTAGCGGGAGCTTTCTCCTACAATGAGCAGTTCTTC. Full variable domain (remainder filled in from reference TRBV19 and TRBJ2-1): DGGITQSPKYLFRKEGQNVTLSCEQNLNHDAMYWYRQDPGQGLRLIYYSQIVNDFQKGDIAEGYSVSREKKESFPLTVTSAQKNPTAFYLCASSPRGLAGAFSYNEQFFGPGTRLTVL.

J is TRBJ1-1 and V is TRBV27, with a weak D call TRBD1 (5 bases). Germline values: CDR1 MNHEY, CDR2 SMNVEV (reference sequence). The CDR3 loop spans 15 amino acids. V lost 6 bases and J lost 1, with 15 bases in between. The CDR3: CASRTGGGRNTEAFF. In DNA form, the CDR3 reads TGTGCCAGCAGAACGGGGGGAGGGAGGAACACTGAAGCTTTCTTT.

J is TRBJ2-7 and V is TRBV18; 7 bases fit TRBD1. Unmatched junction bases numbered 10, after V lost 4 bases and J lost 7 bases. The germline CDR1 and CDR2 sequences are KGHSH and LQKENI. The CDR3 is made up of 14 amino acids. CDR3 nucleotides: TGTGCCAGCTCACTACAGGGGTCCTGGGGGGAGCAGTACTTC. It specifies CASSLQGSWGEQYF.

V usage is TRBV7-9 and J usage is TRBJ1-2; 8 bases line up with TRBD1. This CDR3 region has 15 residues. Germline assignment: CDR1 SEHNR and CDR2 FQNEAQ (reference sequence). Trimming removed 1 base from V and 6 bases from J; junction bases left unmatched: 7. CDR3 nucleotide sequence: TGTGCCAGCAGCTTAGTAGGGACAGGTCTGCATGGCTACACCTTC. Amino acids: CASSLVGTGLHGYTF.

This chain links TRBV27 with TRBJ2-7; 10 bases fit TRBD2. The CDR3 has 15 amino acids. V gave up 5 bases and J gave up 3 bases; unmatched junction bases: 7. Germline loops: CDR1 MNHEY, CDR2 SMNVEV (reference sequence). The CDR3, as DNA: TGTGCCAGCAGTCCCCGACTAGCGGGTAGCTACGAGCAGTACTTC. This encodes CASSPRLAGSYEQYF.

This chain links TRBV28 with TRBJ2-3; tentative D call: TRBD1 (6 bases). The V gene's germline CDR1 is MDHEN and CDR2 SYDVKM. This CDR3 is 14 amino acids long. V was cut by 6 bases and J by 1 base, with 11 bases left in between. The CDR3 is CASREQGGTDTQYF. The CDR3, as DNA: TGTGCCAGCAGGGAACAGGGCGGCACAGATACGCAGTATTTT.